This is a list of T cell receptor beta chains from one sample in a study of control samples from healthy donors and cancer patients. Libraries were prepared by immunoSEQ multiplex PCR; TCRdb keeps only in-frame clonotypes and omits some of them. The data contain 90,000 to 140,000 clones, about four fifths of them singletons. Material: blood. All receptors come from a woman in her forties or fifties in good health. CDR3s include the opening cysteine and the closing phenylalanine or tryptophan. Each record gives: J gene, D gene, clone size, CDR3 length, V gene, CDR3 DNA, CDR3 protein. The D gene is left open where the match is weak. The listing skips clone size in some rows; elsewhere it reads once, few, many or a size class.

j_call: TRBJ2-1; d_call: TRBD2; clone_size: once; cdr3_length: 14; v_call: TRBV19; cdr3_nt: TGTGCCAGTAGTACCACTAGCGCATACAATGAGCAGTTCTTC; cdr3_aa: CASSTTSAYNEQFF
j_call: TRBJ1-1; d_call: -; clone_size: -; cdr3_length: 16; v_call: TRBV14; cdr3_nt: TGTGCCAGCAGCCTGCGGATGGGTCGAATGAACACTGAAGCTTTCTTT; cdr3_aa: CASSLRMGRMNTEAFF
j_call: TRBJ1-5; d_call: -; clone_size: once; cdr3_length: 12; v_call: TRBV28; cdr3_nt: TGTGCCAGCAAATTGGCGCATCAGCCCCAGCATTTT; cdr3_aa: CASKLAHQPQHF
j_call: TRBJ1-2; d_call: TRBD1; clone_size: once; cdr3_length: 14; v_call: TRBV25-1; cdr3_nt: TGTGCCAGCAGTGAACCGGGACAGTCCTATGGCTACACCTTC; cdr3_aa: CASSEPGQSYGYTF
j_call: TRBJ1-3; d_call: TRBD1; clone_size: -; cdr3_length: 15; v_call: TRBV9; cdr3_nt: TGTGCCAGCAGCGAAACAGGGGGAGGAGGAAACACCATATATTTT; cdr3_aa: CASSETGGGGNTIYF
j_call: TRBJ2-1; d_call: -; clone_size: -; cdr3_length: 11; v_call: TRBV27; cdr3_nt: TGTGCCAGCAGTTTTAGGGACGATGAGTTCTTC; cdr3_aa: CASSFRDDEFF
j_call: TRBJ2-7; d_call: -; clone_size: many; cdr3_length: 14; v_call: TRBV11-2; cdr3_nt: TGTGCCAGCAGCTTGTCAACAGGGTCGGACGAGCAGTACTTC; cdr3_aa: CASSLSTGSDEQYF
j_call: TRBJ1-1; d_call: -; clone_size: -; cdr3_length: 12; v_call: TRBV13; cdr3_nt: TGTGCCAGCAGCCCGGGACGGGGTGACGCTTTCTTT; cdr3_aa: CASSPGRGDAFF
j_call: TRBJ2-3; d_call: TRBD1; clone_size: -; cdr3_length: 15; v_call: TRBV10-3; cdr3_nt: TGTGCCACCACACCGGGACAGGGGATGGCAGATACGCAGTATTTT; cdr3_aa: CATTPGQGMADTQYF
j_call: TRBJ1-2; d_call: -; clone_size: -; cdr3_length: 13; v_call: TRBV12-3/TRBV12-4; cdr3_nt: TGTGCCAGCAGTGAAACAGCTAGGTATGGCTACACCTTC; cdr3_aa: CASSETARYGYTF
j_call: TRBJ1-1; d_call: -; clone_size: few; cdr3_length: 12; v_call: TRBV28; cdr3_nt: TGTGCCAGCAGTTTATTTGACACTGAAGCTTTCTTT; cdr3_aa: CASSLFDTEAFF
j_call: TRBJ2-5; d_call: -; clone_size: once; cdr3_length: 14; v_call: TRBV20-1; cdr3_nt: TGCAGTGCTAGTCATTCCGCGGCCCAAGAGACCCAGTACTTC; cdr3_aa: CSASHSAAQETQYF
j_call: TRBJ2-7; d_call: -; clone_size: -; cdr3_length: 15; v_call: TRBV3-1/TRBV3-2; cdr3_nt: TGTGCCAGCAGCCAAGGACGCAGGGTCTCCTACGAGCAGTACTTC; cdr3_aa: CASSQGRRVSYEQYF
j_call: TRBJ2-1; d_call: -; clone_size: -; cdr3_length: 11; v_call: TRBV20-1; cdr3_nt: TGCAGTGCTAGCTACTACAATGAGCAGTTCTTC; cdr3_aa: CSASYYNEQFF
j_call: TRBJ1-5; d_call: -; clone_size: -; cdr3_length: 17; v_call: TRBV15; cdr3_nt: TGTGCCACCAGCAGAGTCCCACAGGGAATTGGTAATCAGCCCCAGCATTTT; cdr3_aa: CATSRVPQGIGNQPQHF
j_call: TRBJ2-1; d_call: TRBD1; clone_size: once; cdr3_length: 15; v_call: TRBV24-1; cdr3_nt: TGTGCCACCTCGGGCACAGGGGATAATTACAATGAGCAGTTCTTC; cdr3_aa: CATSGTGDNYNEQFF
j_call: TRBJ1-5; d_call: TRBD1; clone_size: -; cdr3_length: 15; v_call: TRBV6-5; cdr3_nt: TGTGCCAGCGGTTGGGACAGGGGTAGCAATCAGCCCCAGCATTTT; cdr3_aa: CASGWDRGSNQPQHF
j_call: TRBJ1-5; d_call: -; clone_size: -; cdr3_length: 13; v_call: TRBV2; cdr3_nt: TGTGCCAGCAGTGTCGATTCAAATCAGCCCCAGCATTTT; cdr3_aa: CASSVDSNQPQHF
j_call: TRBJ1-2; d_call: -; clone_size: -; cdr3_length: 12; v_call: TRBV24-1; cdr3_nt: TGTGCCACCAGTGAAACCACCCGTGGCTACACCTTC; cdr3_aa: CATSETTRGYTF
j_call: TRBJ1-1; d_call: -; clone_size: -; cdr3_length: 14; v_call: TRBV9; cdr3_nt: TGTGCCAGCAGCGCTGGCGGGGGAATCACTGAAGCTTTCTTT; cdr3_aa: CASSAGGGITEAFF
j_call: TRBJ2-1; d_call: TRBD2; clone_size: -; cdr3_length: 14; v_call: TRBV24-1; cdr3_nt: TGTGCCACCGGGGGAGGGTCGGGGAGCTATGAGCAGTTCTTC; cdr3_aa: CATGGGSGSYEQFF
j_call: TRBJ2-1; d_call: TRBD1; clone_size: -; cdr3_length: 16; v_call: TRBV7-9; cdr3_nt: TGTGCCAGCAGCTTGGGGACAGGGGGTGAAAAGGATGAGCAGTTCTTC; cdr3_aa: CASSLGTGGEKDEQFF
j_call: TRBJ1-5; d_call: TRBD1; clone_size: few; cdr3_length: 13; v_call: TRBV2; cdr3_nt: TGTGCCAGCAGTCCGGACAGGGATCAGCCCCAGCATTTT; cdr3_aa: CASSPDRDQPQHF
j_call: TRBJ2-5; d_call: -; clone_size: -; cdr3_length: 16; v_call: TRBV4-3; cdr3_nt: TGCGCCAGCAGCCAAGATTTCGCCGGGGATCAAGAGACCCAGTACTTC; cdr3_aa: CASSQDFAGDQETQYF
j_call: TRBJ2-7; d_call: -; clone_size: -; cdr3_length: 13; v_call: TRBV12-3/TRBV12-4; cdr3_nt: TGTGCCAGCACCCCTCACCCAGGATACGAGCAGTACTTC; cdr3_aa: CASTPHPGYEQYF
j_call: TRBJ1-3; d_call: -; clone_size: -; cdr3_length: 16; v_call: TRBV7-9; cdr3_nt: TGTGCCAGCAGCTTAAAGGGTGCCGGGTCTGGAAACACCATATATTTT; cdr3_aa: CASSLKGAGSGNTIYF
j_call: TRBJ2-3; d_call: -; clone_size: -; cdr3_length: 15; v_call: TRBV7-2; cdr3_nt: TGTGCCAGCAGCTGGAGCGGGTTAAACACAGATACGCAGTATTTT; cdr3_aa: CASSWSGLNTDTQYF
j_call: TRBJ2-1; d_call: -; clone_size: -; cdr3_length: 17; v_call: TRBV7-9; cdr3_nt: TGTGCCAGCAGCGAAAGCTCGGCCGAGTGGGATTACAATGAGCAGTTCTTC; cdr3_aa: CASSESSAEWDYNEQFF
j_call: TRBJ1-5; d_call: -; clone_size: once; cdr3_length: 14; v_call: TRBV7-9; cdr3_nt: TGTGCCAGCAGCTTAGAGGCAGGGATTCAGCCCCAGCATTTT; cdr3_aa: CASSLEAGIQPQHF
j_call: TRBJ2-2; d_call: -; clone_size: -; cdr3_length: 18; v_call: TRBV6-2/TRBV6-3; cdr3_nt: TGTGCCAGCAGTTACCAACGAAGGTCAGGGGCCGGCACCGGGGAGCTGTTTTTT; cdr3_aa: CASSYQRRSGAGTGELFF
j_call: TRBJ2-3; d_call: TRBD2; clone_size: few; cdr3_length: 18; v_call: TRBV7-9; cdr3_nt: TGTGCCAGCACCGAGCTGCTGGGCCGGGGGGGAAGCACAGATACGCAGTATTTT; cdr3_aa: CASTELLGRGGSTDTQYF
j_call: TRBJ1-6; d_call: -; clone_size: -; cdr3_length: 14; v_call: TRBV7-3; cdr3_nt: TGTGCCAGCAGTTTTCGCGCCGGTCATTCACCCCTCCACTTT; cdr3_aa: CASSFRAGHSPLHF
j_call: TRBJ1-1; d_call: -; clone_size: -; cdr3_length: 14; v_call: TRBV18; cdr3_nt: TGTGCCAGCTCACCACTGATGGGTAGCACTGAAGCTTTCTTT; cdr3_aa: CASSPLMGSTEAFF
j_call: TRBJ1-2; d_call: TRBD1; clone_size: -; cdr3_length: 13; v_call: TRBV12-3/TRBV12-4; cdr3_nt: TGTGCCAGCAGTCGGGACAGGGGGTATGGCTACACCTTC; cdr3_aa: CASSRDRGYGYTF
j_call: TRBJ2-3; d_call: -; clone_size: -; cdr3_length: 15; v_call: TRBV11-2; cdr3_nt: TGTGCCAGCAGCTTACGCGGGACTAGCACAGATACGCAGTATTTT; cdr3_aa: CASSLRGTSTDTQYF
j_call: TRBJ2-3; d_call: TRBD2; clone_size: -; cdr3_length: 15; v_call: TRBV7-3; cdr3_nt: TGTGCCAGCAGCGTCCTAGCGGGAGGCACAGATACGCAGTATTTT; cdr3_aa: CASSVLAGGTDTQYF
j_call: TRBJ2-3; d_call: TRBD1; clone_size: few; cdr3_length: 15; v_call: TRBV11-3; cdr3_nt: TGTGCCAGCAGCGCAGGGGGCGGAATCACAGATACGCAGTATTTT; cdr3_aa: CASSAGGGITDTQYF
j_call: TRBJ1-6; d_call: TRBD1; clone_size: -; cdr3_length: 17; v_call: TRBV27; cdr3_nt: TGTGCCAGCAGAGGGGACAGGGGCATTTTTGGGAATTCACCCCTCCACTTT; cdr3_aa: CASRGDRGIFGNSPLHF
j_call: TRBJ2-1; d_call: TRBD1; clone_size: -; cdr3_length: 15; v_call: TRBV18; cdr3_nt: TGTGCCAGCTCGTCCGGGACAGTTTCCTACAATGAGCAGTTCTTC; cdr3_aa: CASSSGTVSYNEQFF
j_call: TRBJ1-2; d_call: -; clone_size: few; cdr3_length: 16; v_call: TRBV23-1; cdr3_nt: TGCGCCAGCAGTCAATCATTCAGGGGCCGTTATTATGGCTACACCTTC; cdr3_aa: CASSQSFRGRYYGYTF
j_call: TRBJ2-2; d_call: TRBD1; clone_size: -; cdr3_length: 16; v_call: TRBV5-4; cdr3_nt: TGTGCCAGCAGCGGTGTTCAGGGGGCGCTGACCGGGGAGCTGTTTTTT; cdr3_aa: CASSGVQGALTGELFF
j_call: TRBJ2-3; d_call: -; clone_size: -; cdr3_length: 15; v_call: TRBV5-6; cdr3_nt: TGTGCCAGCACCCATCGCGGCGGGAGCACAGATACGCAGTATTTT; cdr3_aa: CASTHRGGSTDTQYF
j_call: TRBJ1-1; d_call: -; clone_size: -; cdr3_length: 13; v_call: TRBV30; cdr3_nt: TGTGCCTGGAGTGTAGGACAGAACACTGAAGCTTTCTTT; cdr3_aa: CAWSVGQNTEAFF
j_call: TRBJ2-7; d_call: -; clone_size: -; cdr3_length: 14; v_call: TRBV11-3; cdr3_nt: TGTGCCAGCAGCTTAGAGGGTGGACCCCACGAGCAGTACTTC; cdr3_aa: CASSLEGGPHEQYF
j_call: TRBJ1-5; d_call: -; clone_size: -; cdr3_length: 14; v_call: TRBV7-8; cdr3_nt: TGTGCCAGCAGCTTAGAAGGGGGAAGTCAGCCCCAGCATTTT; cdr3_aa: CASSLEGGSQPQHF
j_call: TRBJ1-2; d_call: -; clone_size: -; cdr3_length: 12; v_call: TRBV7-6; cdr3_nt: TGTGCCAGCAGCTTACTCGGCGAAGGCTACACCTTC; cdr3_aa: CASSLLGEGYTF
j_call: TRBJ1-1; d_call: -; clone_size: -; cdr3_length: 15; v_call: TRBV5-1; cdr3_nt: TGCGCCAGCAGGATTGGGGGTTTGGATTCCACTGAAGCTTTCTTT; cdr3_aa: CASRIGGLDSTEAFF
j_call: TRBJ1-6; d_call: TRBD1; clone_size: -; cdr3_length: 14; v_call: TRBV6-5; cdr3_nt: TGTGCCAGCAGACGACAGGGGTGGAATTCACCCCTCCACTTT; cdr3_aa: CASRRQGWNSPLHF
j_call: TRBJ2-5; d_call: TRBD2; clone_size: -; cdr3_length: 16; v_call: TRBV5-6; cdr3_nt: TGTGCCAGCAGCGGGACTAGCGGGAGGTCGTGGGAGACCCAGTACTTC; cdr3_aa: CASSGTSGRSWETQYF